This T cell receptor (beta chain) comes out of a study of T cell responses to AZD1222 COVID-19 vaccine. Comments on this clone: Its target is unknown.

Here immunoSEQ multiplex PCR was the method, and the copy in TCRdb shows in-frame clones only, minus some. The sample has 90,000 to 100,000 clones, roughly 90% seen once; the top ten hold more than 15%. Study-level points and caveats: Donor demographics were predominantly white British with a female majority; clonal diversity may be underestimated. Spike-spanning, vaccine-associated CD4 TCRs were dominant at 160-218 and 743-854.

V was clipped by 1 base and J by 2 bases; unmatched bases: 2. The CDR3 loop spans 14 amino acids. Germline assignment: CDR1 SGHDT and CDR2 YYEEEE. This chain connects TRBV5-6 to TRBJ2-7; 8 nucleotides align to TRBD2. The receptor's source is an adult who received the AZD1222 COVID-19 vaccine. This material consisted of peripheral blood, taken 28 days after the second AZD1222 dose. The CDR3 DNA sequence: TGTGCCAGCAGCTTGTTCGGGAGGGCCTACGAGCAGTACTTC. Its protein is CASSLFGRAYEQYF.